These 23 T cell receptor beta chains originate from one sample sequenced in a study of blood T cell repertoires in COVID-19. Profiling relied on immunoSEQ multiplex PCR, and the TCRdb table lists in-frame clones only, not all of them. The data contain about 200,000 clones, roughly nine tenths of them singletons. Specimen: peripheral blood. The source is a man aged 25-40 years with acute or convalescent COVID-19.

The J gene is TRBJ1-4, the V gene TRBV28; D is undetermined. There are 12 residues in the CDR3. The V and J ends lost 6 bases and 8 bases respectively, with 10 bases between them. Per germline, CDR1 MDHEN and CDR2 SYDVKM. CDR3 DNA sequence: TGTGCCAGCAGCCAACTTAGCGAAAAACTGTTTTTT. It is translated as CASSQLSEKLFF.

The J gene is TRBJ2-5, the V gene TRBV5-4; TRBD1 is a possible D gene (6 bases). Trimming stripped 1 base from V and 5 bases from J, with 12 bases between. The V gene's germline CDR1 is SGHNT and CDR2 YYREEE (reference sequence). CDR3 size: 14 residues. CDR3 sequence: CASSLTGMVETQYF. The DNA for the CDR3 is TGTGCCAGCAGCTTGACAGGGATGGTGGAGACCCAGTACTTC.

This sequence joins TRBV5-1 and TRBJ2-5; 7 nucleotides match TRBD1. Germline assignment: CDR1 SGHRS and CDR2 YFSETQ. The CDR3 sequence is 14 residues long. Unmatched junction bases numbered 5, after V lost 4 bases and J lost 2 bases. CDR3 loop: CASSRGQAQETQYF. The CDR3 nucleotides read TGCGCCAGCAGCCGCGGACAGGCACAAGAGACCCAGTACTTC.

J is TRBJ1-2 and V is TRBV19; the match to TRBD1 covers 10 bases. The V segment lost 7 bases and the J segment 5 bases; nucleotides outside the gene matches: 13. The CDR3 is 16 amino acids. The V gene's germline CDR1 is LNHDA and CDR2 SQIVND (reference sequence). CDR3 in DNA: TGTGCCAGTACCCAACTTCCGGGACAGGGGTTTTATGGCTACACCTTC. Translation gives CASTQLPGQGFYGYTF. Variable domain in full (rest from reference TRBV19 and TRBJ1-2): DGGITQSPKYLFRKEGQNVTLSCEQNLNHDAMYWYRQDPGQGLRLIYYSQIVNDFQKGDIAEGYSVSREKKESFPLTVTSAQKNPTAFYLCASTQLPGQGFYGYTFGSGTRLTVV.

The CDR3 is CASSKRVQETQYF. The CDR3, as DNA: TGTGCCAGTAGTAAGAGGGTGCAAGAGACCCAGTACTTC. The chain recombines TRBV19 with TRBJ2-5, with D possibly TRBD2 on 5 matching bases. Per germline, CDR1 LNHDA and CDR2 SQIVND (reference sequence). With 4 bases removed from V and 2 bases from J, the gap between germline ends came to 8 bases. The CDR3 is made up of 13 amino acids.

This clone is a singleton in its sample. This chain links TRBV28 with TRBJ1-1, with 8 bases lining up with TRBD1. The trim removed 6 bases at V and 4 bases at J, leaving 4 bases unmatched. CDR1 and CDR2 from the germline V gene are MDHEN and SYDVKM. The CDR3 loop spans 13 amino acids. The CDR3 DNA is TGTGCCAGCAGCCACACAGGGGGCACTGAAGCTTTCTTT. Its protein is CASSHTGGTEAFF.

The rearrangement joins TRBV5-1 to TRBJ1-3; 11 nucleotides match TRBD1. This CDR3 comprises 14 residues. Trimming removed 2 bases from V and 7 bases from J; junction bases left unmatched: 2. The V gene's germline CDR1 is SGHRS and CDR2 YFSETQ. CDR3 coding DNA: TGCGCCAGCAGCTTTGGACAGGGGGCGAACACCATATATTTT. It is translated as CASSFGQGANTIYF.

The chain recombines TRBV4-1 with TRBJ2-2; 13 bases fit TRBD2. The CDR3 is 22 residues long. Germline values: CDR1 MGHRA, CDR2 YSYEKL. J gave up 7 bases and V 1 base, and 21 bases lay outside the gene matches. CDR3 DNA: TGCGCCAGCAGCCAAGTTTTTGGTCTCGGAGGACTAGCGGGAGTTGTCGGCGGGGAGCTGTTTTTT. This sequence encodes CASSQVFGLGGLAGVVGGELFF.

This clone has a handful of counts. The V call is TRBV29-1, the J call TRBJ2-1; 9 bases are shared with TRBD2. CDR3 length: 12 residues. Germline lookup yields CDR1 SQVTM and CDR2 ANQGSEA. The ends lost 4 bases at V and 9 bases at J; junction bases unmatched: 4. The CDR3: CSVVGLASEQFF. The CDR3 DNA sequence: TGCAGCGTTGTAGGACTAGCGTCTGAGCAGTTCTTC.

This chain joins TRBV6-5 and TRBJ1-6, with D possibly being TRBD1 (5 bases). V was cut by 6 bases and J by 5 bases, with 14 bases left in between. This CDR3 is built from 15 residues. The V gene's germline CDR1 is MNHEY and CDR2 SVGAGI. The CDR3 reads CASRFSGQNNSPLHF. CDR3 DNA sequence: TGTGCCAGCAGGTTCTCAGGACAAAATAATTCACCCCTCCACTTT.

This sequence joins TRBV7-3 and TRBJ1-1; D remains ambiguous. This CDR3 is built from 15 residues. The germline V and J ends were trimmed by 1 base and 4 bases, with 13 bases remaining between them. From germline, CDR1 is SGHTA and CDR2 FQGTGA. The CDR3 is CASSLSPGSGTEAFF. CDR3 sequence (DNA): TGTGCCAGCAGCTTAAGTCCGGGGTCAGGCACTGAAGCTTTCTTT. The full variable domain, with the rest looked up from reference TRBV7-3 and TRBJ1-1, is GAGVSQTPSNKVTEKGKYVELRCDPISGHTALYWYRQSLGQGPEFLIYFQGTGAADDSGLPNDRFFAVRPEGSVSTLKIQRTERGDSAVYLCASSLSPGSGTEAFFGQGTRLTVV.

This clone was seen a single time. As DNA, the CDR3 is TGTGCCAGTAGTATAGGACTCCTCCGCGGGGAGCTGTTTTTT. This gives the protein CASSIGLLRGELFF. This chain connects TRBV19 to TRBJ2-2; the D is unclear. Germline V lookup: CDR1 LNHDA, CDR2 SQIVND (reference sequence). V was clipped by 1 base and J by 7 bases, with 10 bases between them. The CDR3 contains 14 residues.

The chain joins TRBV28 to TRBJ1-4; D perhaps matches TRBD1 (6 bases). CDR1 MDHEN and CDR2 SYDVKM come from the germline V gene. The CDR3 spans 13 residues. V was cut by 10 bases and J by 8 bases, with 17 bases left in between. The CDR3, as DNA: TGTGCCATCCAGGGACAAAGGGTCGAAAAACTGTTTTTT. Translation: CAIQGQRVEKLFF.

The chain couples TRBV7-9 to TRBJ2-7; D perhaps matches TRBD2 (5 bases). This CDR3 comprises 14 residues. Deletions cut 3 bases from V and 3 bases from J, with 12 bases between. The germline gives CDR1 SEHNR, CDR2 FQNEAQ (reference sequence). In DNA, the CDR3 is TGTGCCAGCAGCTTCCGCGGCCGGGGCTACGAGCAGTACTTC. This codes for CASSFRGRGYEQYF.

This clone was counted a few times. The V call is TRBV3-1 (or the pseudogene TRBV3-2), the J call TRBJ1-1; weak D call: TRBD1 (6 bases). CDR1 and CDR2 from the germline V gene are LGHDT and YNNKEL (reference sequence). V shed 4 bases and J shed 7 bases, with 13 bases lying between them. This CDR3 contains 13 residues. The CDR3 spells CASSPRGYGEAFF. DNA for the CDR3: TGTGCCAGCAGCCCCAGGGGATACGGTGAAGCTTTCTTT.

The rearrangement uses TRBV3-1 (or the pseudogene TRBV3-2) and TRBJ1-2, with TRBD1 matching over 8 bases. Germline values: CDR1 LGHDT, CDR2 YNNKEL (reference sequence). V shed 5 bases, J shed 4 bases, and the junction held 0 bases outside the gene matches. The CDR3 runs to 12 residues. Here the CDR3 reads CASSGQGYGYTF. CDR3 bases: TGTGCCAGCAGCGGACAGGGCTATGGCTACACCTTC.

This rearrangement joins TRBV27 to TRBJ2-1, with D perhaps matching TRBD1 (5 bases). The germline gives CDR1 MNHEY, CDR2 SMNVEV (reference sequence). V lost 5 bases and J lost 8, with 13 bases in between. This CDR3 contains 13 residues. The CDR3 DNA reads as TGTGCCAGCAGTAAAAAGGGGCGCGATGAGCAGTTCTTC. Encoded protein: CASSKKGRDEQFF.

The chain recombines TRBV10-2 with TRBJ2-3, with TRBD1 matching over 7 bases. The CDR3 is 14 amino acids. The V gene end was trimmed by 6 bases and the J gene end by 5 bases; junction bases not matched to a gene: 8. Looked up from germline, CDR1 is WSHSY and CDR2 is SAAADI. The CDR3 reads CASRTTGAGDTQYF. CDR3 DNA: TGCGCCAGCAGAACAACAGGGGCTGGAGATACGCAGTATTTT.

V gene TRBV28 combines with J gene TRBJ2-7, with 10 bases matching TRBD1. The trim removed 5 bases at V and 3 bases at J, leaving 7 bases unmatched. The V gene's germline CDR1 is MDHEN and CDR2 SYDVKM. The CDR3 has 15 residues. The chain's CDR3 is CASSPRQGADYEQYF. DNA of the CDR3: TGTGCCAGCAGTCCGCGACAGGGGGCCGACTACGAGCAGTACTTC. The variable domain in full, completed from reference TRBV28 and TRBJ2-7, reads DVKVTQSSRYLVKRTGEKVFLECVQDMDHENMFWYRQDPGLGLRLIYFSYDVKMKEKGDIPEGYSVSREKKERFSLILESASTNQTSMYLCASSPRQGADYEQYFGPGTRLTVT.

This chain links TRBV15 with TRBJ2-5, with 10 bases fitting TRBD2. CDR1 is LNHNV, CDR2 YYDKDF, per germline (reference sequence). The junction had 4 bases not matched to a gene; V was cut back by 1 base and J by 5 bases. The CDR3 runs 15 residues. CDR3 sequence reads: CATSRVIAGGETQYF. CDR3 bases: TGTGCCACCAGCAGAGTTATAGCGGGAGGTGAGACCCAGTACTTC.

V gene TRBV27 combines with J gene TRBJ2-5, with 8 nucleotides matching TRBD1. Germline V gene lookup returns CDR1 MNHEY and CDR2 SMNVEV (reference sequence). The CDR3 consists of 15 residues. The ends lost 4 bases at V and 5 bases at J; junction bases unmatched: 9. CDR3 region: CASSSSYDRGETQYF. CDR3 nucleotides: TGTGCCAGCAGTTCAAGCTACGACAGGGGTGAGACCCAGTACTTC.

The chain links TRBV10-2 to TRBJ2-4; 8 nucleotides line up with TRBD1. V shed 10 bases and J 4 bases; nucleotides not matched to a gene: 3. Per germline, CDR1 WSHSY and CDR2 SAAADI. The CDR3 contains 12 residues. CDR3 protein: CAIGTGKNIQYF. The CDR3 DNA sequence: TGCGCCATCGGGACAGGAAAAAACATTCAGTACTTC.

The gene calls are TRBV5-1 and TRBJ2-3; TRBD2 matches at 11 bases. This CDR3 is 15 amino acids long. Germline-derived CDR1 and CDR2 are SGHRS and YFSETQ. J gave up 7 bases and V 3 bases, and 7 bases lay outside the gene matches. The CDR3 DNA reads as TGCGCCAGCAGCTCCTTTAGCGGGGGGGCATATACGCAGTATTTT. It translates to CASSSFSGGAYTQYF.